The 20 T cell receptor beta chains in this list originate from one sample, sequenced in a study of cytomegalovirus exposure and HLA in healthy donors. Assay: immunoSEQ multiplex PCR; the TCRdb copy retains only in-frame clones and omits some. The sample lists 100,000 to 150,000 clones, around 90% occurring once. The sample taken for sequencing was PBMCs. Source of these receptors: a woman aged 18-35 years in good health and CMV-seronegative.

The J gene is TRBJ1-1, the V gene TRBV5-1; no reliable D call. Trimming pared 0 bases from V and 1 base from J, leaving 7 bases between. The CDR3 loop spans 14 amino acids. Germline CDR1 SGHRS, CDR2 YFSETQ. Here the CDR3 DNA reads TGCGCCAGCAGCTTGGGGACTGAGAACACTGAAGCTTTCTTT. Translation gives CASSLGTENTEAFF. Looking up the rest from reference TRBV5-1 and TRBJ1-1 gives the full variable domain: KAGVTQTPRYLIKTRGQQVTLSCSPISGHRSVSWYQQTPGQGLQFLFEYFSETQRNKGNFPGRFSGRQFSNSRSEMNVSTLELGDSALYLCASSLGTENTEAFFGQGTRLTVV.

V and J are TRBV7-2 and TRBJ2-1; 7 nucleotides agree with TRBD1. The CDR3 is made up of 14 amino acids. The junction had 9 bases not matched to a gene; V was cut back by 5 bases and J by 8 bases. Germline V gives CDR1 SGHTA, CDR2 FQGNSA. CDR3 sequence: CASSVSGGLHEQFF. The CDR3 DNA reads as TGTGCCAGCAGCGTCTCAGGGGGTCTCCATGAGCAGTTCTTC. Drawing the rest from reference TRBV7-2 and TRBJ2-1, the complete variable domain is GAGVSQSPSNKVTEKGKDVELRCDPISGHTALYWYRQSLGQGLEFLIYFQGNSAPDKSGLPSDRFSAERTGGSVSTLTIQRTQQEDSAVYLCASSVSGGLHEQFFGPGTRLTVL.

The V gene is TRBV2, the J gene TRBJ2-3; possible D gene TRBD2, 6 bases. The CDR3 loop spans 19 amino acids. Trimming left V 8 bases short and J 3 bases short, with 30 bases between. Germline CDR1 is SNHLY and CDR2 is FYNNEI. CDR3 sequence reads: CASPPGFDNRDFRTDTQYF. Written as DNA, the CDR3 is TGTGCCAGCCCTCCGGGATTCGATAACCGGGACTTTCGTACAGATACGCAGTATTTT. The complete variable domain, with remaining parts taken from reference TRBV2 and TRBJ2-3, reads EPEVTQTPSHQVTQMGQEVILRCVPISNHLYFYWYRQILGQKVEFLVSFYNNEISEKSEIFDDQFSVERPDGSNFTLKIRSTKLEDSAMYFCASPPGFDNRDFRTDTQYFGPGTRLTVL.

V gene TRBV28 combines with J gene TRBJ2-7; 7 nucleotides align to TRBD1. The CDR3 covers 15 residues. Trimming at V came to 6 bases and at J to 1 base, leaving 9 bases not matched to a gene. From germline, CDR1 is MDHEN and CDR2 SYDVKM. The chain's CDR3 is CASSSNRGGSYEQYF. The CDR3, as DNA: TGTGCCAGCAGCTCAAACAGGGGTGGGTCCTACGAGCAGTACTTC.

The J gene is TRBJ2-7, the V gene TRBV7-9, with a possible D match to TRBD1 (6 bases). V was clipped by 5 bases and J by 3 bases, with 11 bases between them. The germline gives CDR1 SEHNR, CDR2 FQNEAQ (reference sequence). The CDR3 consists of 13 residues. Here the CDR3 reads CASSPRTVYEQYF. The CDR3 nucleotides are TGTGCCAGCAGCCCCCGGACAGTCTACGAGCAGTACTTC.

The chain uses TRBV5-1 and TRBJ1-5, with D perhaps matching TRBD1 (6 bases). The CDR3 totals 14 residues. CDR1 and CDR2 (germline): SGHRS, YFSETQ. V lost 4 bases and J 3 bases, leaving 11 bases between the germline ends. The chain's CDR3 is CASSPGHDNQPQHF. The CDR3 region has the DNA TGCGCCAGCAGCCCGGGACATGACAATCAGCCCCAGCATTTT.

The chain recombines TRBV13 with TRBJ2-7, with TRBD2 matching 10 bases. Looked up from germline, CDR1 is PRHDT and CDR2 is FYEKMQ (reference sequence). The CDR3 covers 16 residues. The V and J ends lost 5 bases and 5 bases, in that order; junction bases with no gene match: 12. CDR3 sequence reads: CASSQEAGGPPHEQYF. CDR3 nucleotides: TGTGCCAGCAGCCAGGAAGCGGGGGGGCCTCCCCACGAGCAGTACTTC.

This chain uses TRBV5-6 with TRBJ1-1, with 9 positions matching TRBD1. This CDR3 contains 16 residues. Trimming took 4 bases from V and 1 from J; bases not matched to a gene: 8. Germline loops: CDR1 SGHDT, CDR2 YYEEEE. The CDR3 region has the DNA TGTGCCAGCAGCCAAGACAGGGGGTTTCGGAACACTGAAGCTTTCTTT. Amino acids: CASSQDRGFRNTEAFF.

The chain joins TRBV4-1 to TRBJ2-2, with 13 bases matching TRBD2. Germline values: CDR1 MGHRA, CDR2 YSYEKL. The CDR3 runs to 18 residues. V lost 3 bases, J lost 5 bases, and 9 bases stayed unmatched. The CDR3 DNA is TGCGCCAGCAGCCACCTAACTAGCGGGGGGGCCCTAACCGGGGAGCTGTTTTTT. Encoded protein: CASSHLTSGGALTGELFF.

The V gene is TRBV5-6, the J gene TRBJ2-1, with D unclear. The CDR3 extends over 12 amino acids. CDR1 SGHDT and CDR2 YYEEEE come from the germline V gene. V was trimmed by 3 bases and J by 6 bases, leaving 7 bases between them. The CDR3 reads CASSSNSNEQFF. Written as DNA, the CDR3 is TGTGCCAGCAGCTCTAACAGCAATGAGCAGTTCTTC.

This rearrangement joins TRBV6-1 to TRBJ2-3; a weak D match, TRBD1 (5 bases). Germline lookup yields CDR1 MNHNS and CDR2 SASEGT. The CDR3 runs 15 residues. The germline V and J ends were trimmed by 6 bases and 2 bases, with 15 bases remaining between them. The CDR3 region is CASRALVGPTDTQYF. CDR3 DNA: TGTGCCAGCAGAGCCTTAGTGGGGCCCACAGATACGCAGTATTTT.

The rearrangement links TRBV27 to TRBJ1-5; TRBD1 agrees at 9 bases. Germline-derived CDR1 and CDR2 are MNHEY and SMNVEV (reference sequence). With V trimmed by 6 bases and J by 6 bases, 9 bases remained unmatched. This CDR3 has 15 amino acids. The CDR3 nucleotides are TGTGCCAGCAGGGACAGGACAGGGGTTTCTCAGCCCCAGCATTTT. Its translation: CASRDRTGVSQPQHF.

The J gene is TRBJ2-4, the V gene TRBV28; D is perhaps TRBD1 (6 bases). With 6 bases removed from V and 2 bases from J, the gap between germline ends came to 11 bases. The CDR3 is 14 amino acids. Per germline, CDR1 MDHEN and CDR2 SYDVKM. The chain's CDR3 is CASSLQGTKNIQYF. The DNA for the CDR3 is TGTGCCAGCAGCCTACAGGGTACCAAAAACATTCAGTACTTC.

V is TRBV9 and J is TRBJ2-1, with D possibly TRBD1 on 5 matching bases. Trimming left V 5 bases short and J 9 bases short, with 15 bases between. The germline V gene encodes CDR1 SGDLS and CDR2 YYNGEE. The CDR3 contains 13 residues. The CDR3 reads CASRDATQGEQFF. CDR3 DNA: TGTGCCAGCAGGGACGCGACTCAGGGTGAGCAGTTCTTC.

This clone was counted a few times. V usage is TRBV6-5 and J usage is TRBJ1-2; tentatively, D is TRBD1 (5 bases). The CDR3 is made up of 14 amino acids. Germline V CDR1 and CDR2: MNHEY, SVGAGI. With 4 bases removed from V and 6 bases from J, the gap between germline ends came to 15 bases. Here the CDR3 reads CASSSRDYRNGYTF. CDR3 DNA: TGTGCCAGCAGTTCCCGGGACTATCGGAATGGCTACACCTTC.

The J gene is TRBJ2-5, the V gene TRBV7-2, with a weak D call TRBD1 (6 bases). Trimming stripped 5 bases from V and 1 base from J, with 14 bases between. CDR1 and CDR2 from the germline V gene are SGHTA and FQGNSA. The CDR3 totals 15 residues. CDR3 region: CASSPFRTVQETQYF. CDR3 in DNA: TGTGCCAGCAGCCCATTCCGGACAGTCCAAGAGACCCAGTACTTC.

The CDR3 DNA is TGTGCCAGCAATCCGCCGAGTTCACCCCTCCACTTT. Its protein is CASNPPSSPLHF. This chain joins TRBV2 and TRBJ1-6; unclear D gene. The ends were cut back, 7 bases at V and 9 bases at J, with 10 bases in the middle. From germline, CDR1 is SNHLY and CDR2 FYNNEI. The CDR3 has 12 residues.

The rearrangement joins TRBV9 to TRBJ1-2; D is possibly TRBD1 (6 bases). Trimming shortened V by 0 bases and J by 1 base, and 10 bases separated the two germline ends. The CDR3 consists of 15 residues. CDR1 and CDR2 (germline): SGDLS, YYNGEE. In DNA, the CDR3 is TGTGCCAGCAGCGTAGCCCTGGACAGTAACTATGGCTACACCTTC. This gives the protein CASSVALDSNYGYTF.

V usage is TRBV28 and J usage is TRBJ1-4, with 10 bases aligning to TRBD1. This CDR3 has 15 residues. J was trimmed by 8 bases and V by 5 bases; bases with no gene match: 8. Germline assignment: CDR1 MDHEN and CDR2 SYDVKM. CDR3 in amino acids: CASSTWDRGREKLFF. The CDR3 DNA is TGTGCCAGCAGTACCTGGGACAGGGGCCGGGAAAAACTGTTTTTT.

CDR3 protein: CAISERGPAENTEAFF. The CDR3, as DNA: TGTGCCATCAGTGAGAGGGGTCCGGCGGAGAACACTGAAGCTTTCTTT. The genes are TRBV10-3 and TRBJ1-1; tentative D call: TRBD1 (5 bases). The CDR3 length is 16 residues. Germline assignment: CDR1 ENHRY and CDR2 SYGVKD. Trimming took 2 bases from V and 1 from J, leaving 14 bases between them.